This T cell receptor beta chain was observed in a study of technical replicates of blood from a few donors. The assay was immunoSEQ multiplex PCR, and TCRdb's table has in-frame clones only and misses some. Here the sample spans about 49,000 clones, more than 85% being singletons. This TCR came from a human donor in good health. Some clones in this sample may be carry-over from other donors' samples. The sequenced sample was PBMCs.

CDR3 sequence: CASSWDISYEQYF. The CDR3 region has the DNA TGCGCCAGCAGCTGGGACATCTCATACGAGCAGTACTTC. The rearrangement uses TRBV5-1 and TRBJ2-7, with D possibly matching TRBD1 (6 bases). V was clipped by 3 bases and J by 4 bases, with 11 bases between them. This CDR3 has 13 residues. Germline assignment: CDR1 SGHRS and CDR2 YFSETQ.